The subject of this entry is one T cell receptor beta chain. Sequencing used immunoSEQ multiplex PCR; TCRdb keeps in-frame clones, though not all of them. The sample shows fewer than 200,000 clones, 82% of them seen only once. The sample originates from a study of blood T cell repertoires in COVID-19. Losses at the gene ends were 6 bases for V and 3 bases for J; bases not matched to a gene: 8. The CDR3 loop spans 15 amino acids. CDR1 and CDR2 (germline): MNHEY, SMNVEV (reference sequence). Input material: peripheral blood. J is TRBJ2-1 and V is TRBV27, with 7 bases identical to TRBD2. The source of this sequence is a woman aged 70 to 79 with acute or convalescent COVID-19. The CDR3 loop reads CASSLGLLNYNEQFF. CDR3 coding DNA: TGTGCCAGCAGCCTGGGACTACTGAACTACAATGAGCAGTTCTTC.